What follows are 26 T cell receptor beta chains derived from one specimen sequenced in a study of PD-1 blockade in classical Hodgkin lymphoma. Each patient experienced a relapse that followed autologous stem cell transplantation, and brentuximab vedotin exposure varied. Data came from immunoSEQ multiplex PCR; TCRdb stores just in-frame clones and leaves some out. The sample contains about 110,000 clones, 80% to 90% of which appear only once. The sequencing here drew on peripheral blood mononuclear cells (PBMCs), taken before the second cycle of nivolumab. The source is a human donor with classical Hodgkin lymphoma.

V usage is TRBV4-1 and J usage is TRBJ2-1, with D tentatively TRBD2 (6 bases). V was shortened by 4 bases and J by 7 bases, with 11 bases between the two germline ends. CDR1 and CDR2 from the germline V gene are MGHRA and YSYEKL. The CDR3 is 13 residues long. The CDR3 bases are TGCGCCAGCAGCCCCCAGGAGGGGAATGAGCAGTTCTTC. Translation: CASSPQEGNEQFF.

The rearrangement joins TRBV28 to TRBJ1-2, with 11 bases identical to TRBD1. Looked up from germline, CDR1 is MDHEN and CDR2 is SYDVKM. This CDR3 comprises 17 residues. Germline trimming cut 6 bases from V and 0 bases from J; bases unmatched to any gene: 9. CDR3 DNA: TGTGCCAGCAGCCGAGCCGGGACAGGGGGACCTAACTATGGCTACACCTTC. It encodes CASSRAGTGGPNYGYTF.

This chain links TRBV2 with TRBJ2-7, with TRBD2 identical over 10 bases. Germline-derived CDR1 and CDR2 are SNHLY and FYNNEI. Trimming at V came to 3 bases and at J to 4 bases, leaving 6 bases not matched to a gene. CDR3 length: 15 residues. The CDR3, as DNA: TGTGCCAGCAGTGATGGGAGCGGGAGGGGGTACGAGCAGTACTTC. Its translation is CASSDGSGRGYEQYF.

The chain carries TRBV5-1 and TRBJ2-3; the match to TRBD2 covers 10 bases. J was trimmed by 2 bases and V by 1 base; bases with no gene match: 10. CDR1 and CDR2 from the germline V gene are SGHRS and YFSETQ. The CDR3 spans 18 residues. The DNA for the CDR3 is TGCGCCAGCAGCTTGTCGAGCGGGAGGGATAGCTTCACAGATACGCAGTATTTT. Its translation: CASSLSSGRDSFTDTQYF.

The genes are TRBV19 and TRBJ2-1; D gene uncertain. The CDR3 contains 16 residues. The V and J ends lost 7 bases and 4 bases respectively, with 20 bases between them. Looked up from germline, CDR1 is LNHDA and CDR2 is SQIVND (reference sequence). As DNA, the CDR3 is TGTGCCAGTACGGCATCTGGAACCTGGACGTACAATGAGCAGTTCTTC. Translating it yields CASTASGTWTYNEQFF.

This chain uses TRBV27 with TRBJ1-1; D is perhaps TRBD1 (6 bases). V was clipped by 2 bases and J by 11 bases, with 21 bases between them. CDR1 MNHEY and CDR2 SMNVEV come from the germline V gene (reference sequence). The CDR3 is 15 amino acids. In DNA form, the CDR3 reads TGTGCCAGCAGTTTAACTACCAGGGGATGGAACGAGGCTTTCTTT. Protein product: CASSLTTRGWNEAFF.

Written as DNA, the CDR3 is TGTGCCAGCAGCTTTCGGGAGGTGCAGTACTTC. It encodes CASSFREVQYF. The chain links TRBV5-6 to TRBJ2-7; 7 nucleotides agree with TRBD2. The CDR3 spans 11 residues. Trimming removed 2 bases from V and 9 bases from J; junction bases left unmatched: 2. CDR1 is SGHDT and CDR2 is YYEEEE in the germline V gene.

J is TRBJ1-6 and V is TRBV7-6; possible D gene TRBD1, 6 bases. Germline CDR1 and CDR2: SGHVS and FNYEAQ. V lost 0 bases and J lost 7, with 10 bases in between. The CDR3 runs to 15 residues. The CDR3 here is CASSLAYRENSPLHF. CDR3 sequence (DNA): TGTGCCAGCAGCTTAGCATACAGGGAGAATTCACCCCTCCACTTT. The entire variable domain, with the rest obtained from reference TRBV7-6 and TRBJ1-6, is as follows: GAGVSQSPRYKVTKRGQDVALRCDPISGHVSLYWYRQALGQGPEFLTYFNYEAQQDKSGLPNDRFSAERPEGSISTLTIQRTEQRDSAMYRCASSLAYRENSPLHFGNGTRLTVT.

The CDR3 spells CASNNGRANNEQFF. CDR3 sequence (DNA): TGTGCCAGCAACAACGGGAGGGCCAATAATGAGCAGTTCTTC. J is TRBJ2-1 and V is TRBV6-6; 8 nucleotides line up with TRBD2. Germline V lookup: CDR1 MNHNY, CDR2 SVGAGI (reference sequence). The trim removed 7 bases at V and 7 bases at J, leaving 9 bases unmatched. CDR3 length: 14 residues.

V gene TRBV6-6 combines with J gene TRBJ2-2; D is tentatively TRBD1 or TRBD2 (6 bases each). The germline gives CDR1 MNHNY, CDR2 SVGAGI (reference sequence). Trimming took 1 base from V and 3 from J, leaving 12 bases between them. This CDR3 is 16 amino acids long. CDR3 in DNA: TGTGCCAGCAGTTACTTTGGGGGGCAATACACCGGGGAGCTGTTTTTT. Its translation: CASSYFGGQYTGELFF.

This clone was picked up a small number of times. The V call is TRBV4-1, the J call TRBJ2-7; maybe TRBD1 (6 bases). Trimming left V 3 bases short and J 3 bases short, with 15 bases between. Germline CDR1 reads MGHRA; CDR2 reads YSYEKL. The CDR3 loop spans 15 amino acids. CDR3 DNA: TGCGCCAGCAGCCACGATCCCGGACAGAACTACGAGCAGTACTTC. Protein: CASSHDPGQNYEQYF.

The chain recombines TRBV11-2 with TRBJ1-4; D possibly corresponds to TRBD1 (6 bases). The V end lost 7 bases, the J end lost 6 bases, and 12 bases lay between the germline ends. The CDR3 totals 13 residues. Germline V gene lookup returns CDR1 SGHAT and CDR2 FQNNGV. CDR3 region: CASMGGADEKLFF. The CDR3 DNA reads as TGTGCCAGCATGGGGGGCGCGGATGAAAAACTGTTTTTT.

The V call is TRBV20-1, the J call TRBJ2-7; D gene uncertain. The V and J ends lost 3 bases and 2 bases respectively, with 5 bases between them. Germline assignment: CDR1 DFQATT and CDR2 SNEGSKA (reference sequence). This CDR3 contains 11 residues. The CDR3 sequence is CSASGAYEQYF. DNA for the CDR3: TGCAGTGCTAGCGGAGCCTACGAGCAGTACTTC.

This chain connects TRBV19 to TRBJ2-5, with D tentatively TRBD1 (5 bases). The CDR3 is made up of 13 amino acids. Per the germline V gene, CDR1 is LNHDA and CDR2 is SQIVND (reference sequence). V was clipped by 2 bases and J by 1 base, with 5 bases between them. The CDR3 DNA reads as TGTGCCAGTAGTATAAGGGGCCAAGAGACCCAGTACTTC. Protein: CASSIRGQETQYF.

The rearrangement joins TRBV5-1 to TRBJ1-2; no firm D call. The ends were cut back, 0 bases at V and 5 bases at J, with 14 bases in the middle. CDR3 size: 15 residues. Germline CDR1 and CDR2: SGHRS and YFSETQ. The CDR3 reads CASSLERSPIYGYTF. The CDR3 bases are TGCGCCAGCAGCTTGGAGCGGTCCCCGATTTATGGCTACACCTTC.

This chain links TRBV7-9 with TRBJ1-5; the match to TRBD1 covers 7 bases. Losses at the gene ends were 5 bases for V and 0 bases for J; bases not matched to a gene: 1. Germline assignment: CDR1 SEHNR and CDR2 FQNEAQ (reference sequence). The CDR3 is 14 amino acids. The CDR3: CASSHRGSNQPQHF. The CDR3 nucleotides read TGTGCCAGCAGCCACAGGGGTAGCAATCAGCCCCAGCATTTT. The variable domain in full, completed from reference TRBV7-9 and TRBJ1-5, reads DTGVSQNPRHKITKRGQNVTFRCDPISEHNRLYWYRQTLGQGPEFLTYFQNEAQLEKSRLLSDRFSAERPKGSFSTLEIQRTEQGDSAMYLCASSHRGSNQPQHFGDGTRLSIL.

Here the CDR3 reads CASSLAVGRALGEQFF. The CDR3, as DNA: TGCGCCAGCAGCTTGGCGGTCGGGAGGGCCCTTGGTGAGCAGTTCTTC. The genes are TRBV5-1 and TRBJ2-1; 8 nucleotides match TRBD2. The CDR3 totals 16 residues. V was clipped by 0 bases and J by 9 bases; unmatched bases: 11. The germline V gene has CDR1 SGHRS and CDR2 YFSETQ.

CDR3: CASSLVAGSYNEQFF. The CDR3 DNA reads TGTGCCAGCAGCTTAGTGGCAGGATCTTACAATGAGCAGTTCTTC. The genes are TRBV11-3 and TRBJ2-1; D gene uncertain. Germline CDR1 SGHNT, CDR2 YENEEA. This CDR3 spans 15 amino acids. With 1 base removed from V and 4 bases from J, the gap between germline ends came to 11 bases.

The CDR3: CASSYRNTEAFF. The CDR3 coding sequence is TGTGCCAGCAGCTACAGGAACACTGAAGCTTTCTTT. The chain uses TRBV7-6 and TRBJ1-1; no reliable D call. The CDR3 has 12 residues. V was cut by 4 bases and J by 1 base, with 4 bases left in between. The germline gives CDR1 SGHVS, CDR2 FNYEAQ.

The rearrangement joins TRBV12-5 to TRBJ2-2; 8 nucleotides line up with TRBD2. The V gene end was trimmed by 7 bases and the J gene end by 6 bases; junction bases not matched to a gene: 4. This CDR3 region has 13 residues. Per the germline V gene, CDR1 is LGHNT and CDR2 is FRNRAP. CDR3 amino acids: CASAERESGELFF. Written as DNA, the CDR3 is TGTGCTAGTGCAGAGCGGGAGTCCGGGGAGCTGTTTTTT.

The rearrangement joins TRBV6-5 to TRBJ2-1, with TRBD2 identical over 7 bases. Germline-derived CDR1 and CDR2 are MNHEY and SVGAGI. Trimming took 5 bases from V and 5 from J; bases not matched to a gene: 9. CDR3 size: 15 residues. The CDR3: CASSARLARDNEQFF. The CDR3 nucleotides are TGTGCCAGCAGTGCCCGACTAGCCCGGGACAATGAGCAGTTCTTC.

The CDR3, as DNA: TGCGCCAGCAGCCCGACGGACCTGGGAAACACCATATATTTT. As protein: CASSPTDLGNTIYF. The chain has TRBV4-1 and TRBJ1-3; D gene ambiguous. Germline CDR1 MGHRA, CDR2 YSYEKL. CDR3 length: 14 amino acids. The V end lost 4 bases, the J end lost 4 bases, and 11 bases lay between the germline ends.

This chain uses TRBV7-9 with TRBJ2-5; D perhaps matches TRBD2 (7 bases). V dropped 5 bases and J dropped 2 bases, with 18 bases sitting between them. This CDR3 has 16 amino acids. Germline CDR1 reads SEHNR; CDR2 reads FQNEAQ (reference sequence). In DNA, the CDR3 is TGTGCCAGCAGCGTCCGAGGGGGGGGAAGGCAAGAGACCCAGTACTTC. Its translation is CASSVRGGGRQETQYF.

The chain has TRBV2 and TRBJ1-2; D remains unclear. This CDR3 region has 15 residues. From germline, CDR1 is SNHLY and CDR2 FYNNEI. Trimming stripped 0 bases from V and 3 bases from J, with 11 bases between. CDR3 sequence (DNA): TGTGCCAGCAGTGAAGCGGTTCTCCAGGACTATGGCTACACCTTC. This translates into CASSEAVLQDYGYTF.

This sequence joins TRBV9 and TRBJ2-7, with D possibly matching TRBD2 (5 bases). V was pared by 0 bases and J by 5 bases, with 18 bases between. The CDR3 totals 16 residues. The V gene's germline CDR1 is SGDLS and CDR2 YYNGEE. The CDR3 nucleotides read TGTGCCAGCAGCGTAGAACTGGCGGGCCCCAACAACGAGCAGTACTTC. This codes for CASSVELAGPNNEQYF.

The rearrangement links TRBV6-5 to TRBJ2-1, with 10 bases that match TRBD2. This CDR3 region has 15 residues. V lost 6 bases and J lost 3; bases outside the gene matches: 5. The germline gives CDR1 MNHEY, CDR2 SVGAGI. CDR3 sequence reads: CASRRTSGDYNEQFF. The DNA of the CDR3 is TGTGCCAGCAGACGTACTAGCGGGGACTACAATGAGCAGTTCTTC.